Reported below is one T cell receptor (beta chain). Its antigen target is currently unknown. Each CD8+ T cell subset was flow-sorted in triplicate, and 250,000 to 350,000 cells per subset were placed directly into RLT lysis buffer. To keep memory contaminants out, a stringent definition of naive CD8+ T cells was applied: CD45RO-CCR7+CD27+CD95-. Using standard density gradient centrifugation, peripheral blood mononuclear cells were isolated from buffy coats. Naive CXCR3-negative and CXCR3-positive CD8+ T cells were flow-sorted on a FACSAria III. An RNeasy Mini Kit was used to extract total RNA from the sorted cells. The data are from a study of CXCR3-negative and CXCR3-positive naive CD8 T cells (dated by TCRdb to about 2019). In the study overall: In total, roughly 150 million TRB reads were obtained, or roughly 1.5 +/- 0.3 million reads per library. TRBV-TRBJ cluster analysis included naive subsets from 5 donors and memory cells from 3 donors. Data from fewer than 12 donors, pooled across two independent experiments, went into the diversity and physicochemical repertoire analyses.

Here is what the overall study found, with its caveats: Because surface CD5, which is linked to self-reactivity in mice, was comparable between the naive subsets, TCR interaction strength was also inferred from the physicochemical properties of TRB CDR3s. TRB CDR3s from CXCR3-positive naive cells showed higher hydrophobicity (lower Kidera factor 4), lower energy, and higher strength and volume indices than CXCR3-negative naive cells. Freshly isolated PBMCs were used for most assays because CXCR3 expression went down partially after cryopreservation. Similar TRBV-TRBJ usage was shown by naive CXCR3-negative and CXCR3-positive cells from the same donor, whereas distinct patterns were shown by memory cells. Both naive subsets had comparably high repertoire diversity, while memory CD8+ T cells had much lower repertoire diversity.

Instrument on record: NextSeq 550. The Human TCR Profiling Kit (MiLaboratory) was used to make UMI-labeled 5' RACE TRB cDNA libraries. The full amount of extracted RNA was used for cDNA synthesis, and the full amount of resulting cDNA was used for PCR amplification. The libraries were made side by side, with each library going through the same number of PCR cycles. In the authors' own workflow: With a minimum of two reads required per UMI, MIGEC and MiXCR pulled out about 50,000 +/- 10,000 unique UMI-labeled TRB cDNA molecules from each library. On average, each library contained 40,000 +/- 10,000 functional in-frame TRB CDR3 nucleotide clonotypes without stop codons. After each sample was downsampled to 5000 UMI-labeled TRB molecules, VDJtools was used to calculate diversity metrics such as normalized Shannon-Wiener and Chao1. For the central five CDR3 residues, VDJtools calculated physicochemical properties weighted by clonotype size, namely interaction energy, strength, volume and Kidera factor 4. TCRdb reprocessed the reads and lists each CDR3 protein sequence as a single entry, with no DNA. The V and J calls come from TCRdb's annotation, not from the publication. The table for this sample lists around 140,000 distinct CDR3 sequences. Of the sample, around 0.41% falls within the top ten clones.

Sequenced: naive CXCR3+ CD8+ T cells from blood. This specimen's cell subset or site label, per the study, means: CD45RO-CCR7+CD27+CD95- naive CD8+ T cells expressing CXCR3 (TNR3+). The sequence came from a human donor in good health. Some clones in this sample may be carry-over from other donors' samples.

The CDR3 protein: CASSLLWGAFSGNTIYF. The chain uses TRBV7-6 and TRBJ1-3; TCRdb returns TRBD1, unconfirmable since there is no DNA. CDR1 and CDR2, per the germline V gene, are SGHVS and FNYEAQ. The CDR3, cysteine through phenylalanine, is 17 amino acids long. The nucleotide record is missing.